Listed below are T cell receptor beta chains from one sample, sequenced in a study of T cell repertoires in ileal Crohn's disease. Some clones are missing from TCRdb's copy, which holds only in-frame ones; the method was immunoSEQ multiplex PCR. Of roughly 14,000 clones listed, over 80% were seen once; the top ten hold around 5.8%. What was sequenced was ileal tissue. The receptors derive from an adult with Crohn's disease. CDR3s leave out the opening cysteine and the closing phenylalanine or tryptophan.

TRBJ2-7,TRBV5-6,10,ASSLSSSEQY
TRBJ1-4,TRBV19,11,ASSIPQVGKLF
TRBJ2-7,TRBV11-2,14,ASSLEGQGSSYEQY
TRBJ2-3,TRBV7-2,11,ASSRGGDDTQY
TRBJ2-3,TRBV11-2,11,ASSVDRVDTQY
TRBJ1-1,TRBV5-1,11,ASTSQGGTEAF
TRBJ1-5,TRBV5-5,16,ASSLGGGGGYSNQPQH
TRBJ2-3,TRBV6-5,12,ASSYGTGTDTQY
TRBJ2-1,TRBV7-2,13,ASSLEILAADEQF
TRBJ2-7,TRBV7-6,14,ASSRASGGASYEQY
TRBJ2-5,TRBV9,12,ASSASPSLETQY
TRBJ2-5,TRBV5-1,14,ASSHDRVRGTETQY
TRBJ2-5,TRBV19,13,ASRGLAGGKETQY
TRBJ1-5,TRBV5-1,12,ASSLEPGTQPQH
TRBJ2-1,TRBV5-1,14,ASRKQGPDPYNEQF
TRBJ2-2,TRBV19,12,ASTRTPGTGELF
TRBJ2-7,TRBV29-1,13,SVHTRRTGPYEQY
TRBJ2-7,TRBV15,13,ATSRDGGTGYEQY
TRBJ2-6,TRBV7-3,13,ASSLQGPGANVLT
TRBJ1-1,TRBV27,15,ASSLRQGGTWNTEAF
TRBJ1-6,TRBV6-1,13,ASSRTTGAPSPLH
TRBJ2-7,TRBV9,12,ASSVGPDQDEQY
TRBJ1-2,TRBV5-5,10,ASSSTGGGYT
TRBJ1-3,TRBV19,11,ASSIGQGNTIY
TRBJ2-3,TRBV5-4,12,ASTLAGGGDTQY
TRBJ2-1,TRBV19,12,ASSDGAIYNEQF
TRBJ1-5,TRBV7-9,12,ASSTDRDNQPQH
TRBJ2-7,TRBV27,10,ASSPWRGQKY
TRBJ1-1,TRBV5-1,12,ASSLDSMNTEAF
TRBJ2-7,TRBV6-1,11,ASVTSGSYEQY
TRBJ1-5,TRBV15,12,ATRGQGGYQPQH
TRBJ2-3,TRBV5-1,15,ASSSGQGAGLTDTQY
TRBJ1-1,TRBV5-5,12,ASSLGTGGTEAF
TRBJ2-3,TRBV29-1,9,SVSGGDTQY
TRBJ1-1,TRBV4-1,13,ASSQVDRENTEAF
TRBJ2-1,TRBV27,12,ASSPGFINNEQF
TRBJ2-2,TRBV6-4,14,ASSDSMEGRNGELF
TRBJ1-3,TRBV6-1,11,ASSRAPGNTIY
TRBJ2-7,TRBV13,11,AGDSVIHLEQY
TRBJ2-7,TRBV11-1,11,ASSGWGLFEQY
TRBJ2-7,TRBV5-1,14,ASSPGRGRFAYEQY
TRBJ2-1,TRBV5-3,17,ARSLLSGGAGLSYNEQF
TRBJ2-7,TRBV12-5,10,ASGPQGGEQY
TRBJ2-7,TRBV27,12,ASSRGGSSYEQY
TRBJ1-2,TRBV29-1,9,SVESGGGYT
TRBJ2-7,TRBV10-1,13,ASSVTRLRGGEQY
TRBJ1-2,TRBV7-9,14,ASSLSWGGANYGYT
TRBJ1-1,TRBV30,10,AWGQGGTEAF
TRBJ1-1,TRBV29-1,11,SVGGRMNTEAF
TRBJ2-1,TRBV6-1,11,ASRPTLSNEQF
TRBJ2-2,TRBV5-1,14,ASRGRVPANTGELF
TRBJ1-4,TRBV7-2,13,ASSLAPGRREKLF
TRBJ2-1,TRBV7-9,12,ASSPGLAGGNRI